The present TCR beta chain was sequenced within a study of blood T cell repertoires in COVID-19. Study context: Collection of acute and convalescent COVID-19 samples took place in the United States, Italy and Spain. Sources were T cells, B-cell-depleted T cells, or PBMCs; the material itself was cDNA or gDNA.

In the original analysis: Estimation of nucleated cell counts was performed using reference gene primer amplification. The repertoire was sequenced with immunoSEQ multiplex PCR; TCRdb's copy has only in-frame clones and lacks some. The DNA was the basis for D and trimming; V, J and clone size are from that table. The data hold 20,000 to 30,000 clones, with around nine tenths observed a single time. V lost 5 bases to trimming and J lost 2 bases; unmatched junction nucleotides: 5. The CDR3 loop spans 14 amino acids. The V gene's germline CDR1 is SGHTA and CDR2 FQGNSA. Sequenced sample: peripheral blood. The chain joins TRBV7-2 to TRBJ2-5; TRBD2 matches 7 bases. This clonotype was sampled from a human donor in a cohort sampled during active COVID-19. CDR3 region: CASSLGRAQETQYF. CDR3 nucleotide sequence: TGTGCCAGCAGCCTAGGGAGGGCGCAAGAGACCCAGTACTTC.